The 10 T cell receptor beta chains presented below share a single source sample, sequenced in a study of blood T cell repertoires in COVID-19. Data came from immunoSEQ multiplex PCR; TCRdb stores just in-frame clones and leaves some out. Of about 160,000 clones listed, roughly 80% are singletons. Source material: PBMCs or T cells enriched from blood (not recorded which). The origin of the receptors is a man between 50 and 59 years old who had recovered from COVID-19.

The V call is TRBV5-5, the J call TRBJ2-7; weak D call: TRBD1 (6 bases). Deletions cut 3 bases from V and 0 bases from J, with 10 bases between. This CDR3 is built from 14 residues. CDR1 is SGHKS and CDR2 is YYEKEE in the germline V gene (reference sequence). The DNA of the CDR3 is TGTGCCAGCAGCTGGACAGCGAGCTCCTACGAGCAGTACTTC. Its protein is CASSWTASSYEQYF.

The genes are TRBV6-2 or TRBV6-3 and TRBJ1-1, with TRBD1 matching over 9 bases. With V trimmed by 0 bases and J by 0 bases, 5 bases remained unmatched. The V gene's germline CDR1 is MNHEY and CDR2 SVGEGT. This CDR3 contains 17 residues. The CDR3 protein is CASSYSAGQGMNTEAFF. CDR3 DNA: TGTGCCAGCAGTTACTCAGCGGGACAGGGAATGAACACTGAAGCTTTCTTT.

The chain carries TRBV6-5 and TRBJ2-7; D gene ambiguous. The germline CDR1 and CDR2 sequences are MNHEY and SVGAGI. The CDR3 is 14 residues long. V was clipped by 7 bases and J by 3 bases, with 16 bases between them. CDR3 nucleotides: TGTGCCAGCATTATCGGCGGCATTAACTACGAGCAGTACTTC. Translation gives CASIIGGINYEQYF.

The CDR3 coding sequence is TGTGCCAAGGACAGGGGGTTGGATACGCAGTATTTT. The encoded protein is CAKDRGLDTQYF. The V call is TRBV2, the J call TRBJ2-3; 10 positions agree with TRBD1. V lost 10 bases, J lost 6 bases, and 4 bases stayed unmatched. Germline values: CDR1 SNHLY, CDR2 FYNNEI. The CDR3 covers 12 residues.

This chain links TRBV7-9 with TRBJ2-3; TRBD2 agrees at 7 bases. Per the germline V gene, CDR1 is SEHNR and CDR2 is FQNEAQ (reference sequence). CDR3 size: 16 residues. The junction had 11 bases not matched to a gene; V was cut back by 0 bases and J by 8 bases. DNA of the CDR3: TGTGCCAGCAGCTTAGCCAAGGAGGCTAGCGGTGGTACGCAGTATTTT. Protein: CASSLAKEASGGTQYF.

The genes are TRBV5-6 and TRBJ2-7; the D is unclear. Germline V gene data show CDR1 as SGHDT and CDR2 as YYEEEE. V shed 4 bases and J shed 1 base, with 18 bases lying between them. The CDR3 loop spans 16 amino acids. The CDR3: CASSPFAPGLSYEQYF. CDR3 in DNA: TGTGCCAGCAGCCCTTTTGCCCCAGGCCTATCCTACGAGCAGTACTTC.

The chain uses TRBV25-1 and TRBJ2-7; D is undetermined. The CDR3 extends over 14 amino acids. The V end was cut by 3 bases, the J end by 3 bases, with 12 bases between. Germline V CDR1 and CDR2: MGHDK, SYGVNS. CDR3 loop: CASSDGAPLYEQYF. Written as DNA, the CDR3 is TGTGCCAGCAGTGACGGAGCCCCCCTCTACGAGCAGTACTTC.

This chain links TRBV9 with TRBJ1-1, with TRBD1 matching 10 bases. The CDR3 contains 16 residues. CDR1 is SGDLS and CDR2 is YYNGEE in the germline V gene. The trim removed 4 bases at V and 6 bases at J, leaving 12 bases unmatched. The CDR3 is CASSSLGADRGPEAFF. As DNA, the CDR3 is TGTGCCAGCAGCTCCCTGGGGGCTGACAGGGGGCCTGAAGCTTTCTTT.

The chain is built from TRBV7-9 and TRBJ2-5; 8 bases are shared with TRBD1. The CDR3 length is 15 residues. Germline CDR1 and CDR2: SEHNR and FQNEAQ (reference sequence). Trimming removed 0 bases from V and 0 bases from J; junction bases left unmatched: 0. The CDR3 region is CASSLAQGDQETQYF. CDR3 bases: TGTGCCAGCAGCTTAGCACAGGGGGACCAAGAGACCCAGTACTTC.

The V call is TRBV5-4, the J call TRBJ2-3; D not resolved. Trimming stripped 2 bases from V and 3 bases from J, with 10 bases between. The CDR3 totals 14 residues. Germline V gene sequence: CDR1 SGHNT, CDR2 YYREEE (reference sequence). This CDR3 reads CASSFRTSTDTQYF. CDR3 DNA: TGTGCCAGCAGCTTCCGAACTTCAACAGATACGCAGTATTTT. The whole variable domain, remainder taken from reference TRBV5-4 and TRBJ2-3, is ETGVTQSPTHLIKTRGQQVTLRCSSQSGHNTVSWYQQALGQGPQFIFQYYREEENGRGNFPPRFSGLQFPNYSSELNVNALELDDSALYLCASSFRTSTDTQYFGPGTRLTVL.